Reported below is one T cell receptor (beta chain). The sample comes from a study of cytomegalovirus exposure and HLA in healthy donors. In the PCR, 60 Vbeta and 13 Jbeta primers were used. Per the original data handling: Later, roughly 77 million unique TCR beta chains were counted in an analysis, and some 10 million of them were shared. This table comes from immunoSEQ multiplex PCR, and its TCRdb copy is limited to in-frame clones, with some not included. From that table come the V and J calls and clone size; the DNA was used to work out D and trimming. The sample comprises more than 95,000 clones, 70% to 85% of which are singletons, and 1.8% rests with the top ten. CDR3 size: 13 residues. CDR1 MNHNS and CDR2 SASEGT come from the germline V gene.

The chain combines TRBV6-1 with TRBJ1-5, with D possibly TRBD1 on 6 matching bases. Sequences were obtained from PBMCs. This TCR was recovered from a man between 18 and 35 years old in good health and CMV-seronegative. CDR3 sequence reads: CGASQGRDQPQHF. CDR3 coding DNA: TGTGGCGCGTCACAGGGTAGGGATCAGCCCCAGCATTTT.